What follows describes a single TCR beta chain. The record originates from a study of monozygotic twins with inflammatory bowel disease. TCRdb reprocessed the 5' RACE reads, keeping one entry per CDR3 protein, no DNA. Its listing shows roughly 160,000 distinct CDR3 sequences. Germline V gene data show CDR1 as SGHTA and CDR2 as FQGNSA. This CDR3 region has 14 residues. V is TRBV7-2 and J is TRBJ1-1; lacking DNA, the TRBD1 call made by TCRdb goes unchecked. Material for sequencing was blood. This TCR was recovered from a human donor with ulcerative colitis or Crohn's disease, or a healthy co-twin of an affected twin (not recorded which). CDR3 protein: CASSSSPGFTEAFF.